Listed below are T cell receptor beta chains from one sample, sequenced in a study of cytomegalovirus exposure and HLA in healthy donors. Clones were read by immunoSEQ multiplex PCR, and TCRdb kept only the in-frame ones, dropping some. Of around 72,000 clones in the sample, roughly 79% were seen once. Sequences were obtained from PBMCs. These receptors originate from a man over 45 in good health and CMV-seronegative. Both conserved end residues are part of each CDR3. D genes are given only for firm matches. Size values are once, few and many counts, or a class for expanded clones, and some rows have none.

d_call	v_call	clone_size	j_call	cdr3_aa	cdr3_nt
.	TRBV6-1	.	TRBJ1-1	CASSKGRTEAFF	TGTGCCAGCAGTAAAGGGAGGACTGAAGCTTTCTTT
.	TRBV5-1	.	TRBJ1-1	CASSATGRGMNTEAFF	TGCGCCAGCAGCGCGACGGGGAGAGGGATGAACACTGAAGCTTTCTTT
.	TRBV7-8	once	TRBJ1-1	CASSFMSAGMNTEAFF	TGTGCCAGCAGCTTTATGTCTGCGGGAATGAACACTGAAGCTTTCTTT
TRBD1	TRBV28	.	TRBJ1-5	CASSLIQGARQPQHF	TGTGCCAGCAGCCTAATTCAGGGGGCGCGGCAGCCCCAGCATTTT
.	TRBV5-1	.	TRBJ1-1	CASSLAGDTEAFF	TGCGCCAGCAGCTTGGCCGGGGACACTGAAGCTTTCTTT
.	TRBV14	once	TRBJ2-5	CASSRSKGYETQYF	TGTGCCAGCAGCCGCTCCAAGGGGTATGAGACCCAGTACTTC
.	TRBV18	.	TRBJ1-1	CASSPGIDNTEAFF	TGTGCCAGCTCCCCCGGGATAGATAACACTGAAGCTTTCTTT
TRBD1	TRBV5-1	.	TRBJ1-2	CASRSRDRDGYTF	TGCGCCAGCAGATCGCGGGACAGGGATGGCTACACCTTC
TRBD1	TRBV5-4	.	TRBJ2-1	CASSLDRGSYNEQFF	TGTGCCAGCAGCCTCGACAGGGGCTCCTACAATGAGCAGTTCTTC
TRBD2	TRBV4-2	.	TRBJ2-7	CASSITSGNEQYF	TGTGCCAGCAGCATCACTAGCGGGAACGAGCAGTACTTC
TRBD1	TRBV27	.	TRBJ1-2	CASSTDRGHGYTF	TGTGCCAGCAGTACGGACAGGGGCCATGGCTACACCTTC
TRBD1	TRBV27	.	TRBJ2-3	CASSLSRGLGGTQYF	TGTGCCAGCAGTTTATCCAGGGGGCTAGGAGGTACGCAGTATTTT
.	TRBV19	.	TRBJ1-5	CASSASPGSLPNQPQHF	TGTGCCAGTAGTGCGTCACCCGGGTCCCTCCCTAATCAGCCCCAGCATTTT
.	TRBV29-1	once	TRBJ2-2	CSVETVNTGELFF	TGCAGCGTTGAAACAGTAAACACCGGGGAGCTGTTTTTT
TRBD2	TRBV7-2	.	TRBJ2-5	CASSLGGGGKETQYF	TGTGCCAGCAGCTTAGGTGGCGGGGGGAAAGAGACCCAGTACTTC
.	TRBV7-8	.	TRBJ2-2	CASSLATRRSGELFF	TGTGCCAGCAGCTTGGCGACTAGGAGGTCCGGGGAGCTGTTTTTT
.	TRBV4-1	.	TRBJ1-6	CASSQDRSHSPLHF	TGCGCCAGCAGCCAAGACCGAAGCCATTCACCCCTCCACTTT
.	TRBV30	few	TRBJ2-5	CAWSSQDNQYF	TGTGCCTGGAGTTCCCAGGATAACCAGTACTTC
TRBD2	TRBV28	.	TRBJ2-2	CASSLRSGSATGELFF	TGTGCCAGCAGTTTAAGGAGCGGGAGCGCCACCGGGGAGCTGTTTTTT
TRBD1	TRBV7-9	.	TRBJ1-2	CASSLRKRGQGSGYTF	TGTGCCAGCAGCTTAAGGAAGAGGGGGCAAGGGAGTGGCTACACCTTC
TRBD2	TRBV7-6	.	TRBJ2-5	CASSYGTSGGQETQYF	TGTGCCAGCAGCTACGGGACTAGCGGGGGCCAAGAGACCCAGTACTTC
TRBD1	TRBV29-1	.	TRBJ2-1	CSADPGQGGNEQFF	TGCAGCGCCGATCCGGGACAGGGGGGTAATGAGCAGTTCTTC